The entry below describes one T cell receptor (beta chain). Antigen specificity is unknown. This entry belongs to a study of blood T cells in healthy people across ages. General observations from the study: Diversity was estimated from one million T cells, and these estimates were considered underestimates. Greater diversity and more naive CD4+ cells were seen in long-lived donors than in aged donors.

Alongside a J-beta primer mix, a sample-barcoded 5' primer served in a second PCR lasting about 7 to 11 cycles. The template-switch adaptor was a 5' adaptor with 12 random nucleotides. It tagged each cDNA molecule. From the 5' RACE reads, TCRdb called clonotypes with MiXCR, one entry per CDR3 protein. The repertoire holds around 780,000 distinct CDR3 sequences, with 56% as singletons. This TCR was recovered from a man aged 35-49 years in good health. Material for sequencing was blood.

CDR3 bases: TGCAGTGCTAGAGATCCCCGTAGCTCGGGAGCCAGAGAGACCCAGTACTTC. Amino acid sequence: CSARDPRSSGARETQYF. The chain has TRBV20-1 and TRBJ2-7, with a tentative D call TRBD2 (6 bases). The J call may be mistaken, given a closer DNA end match to TRBJ2-5. The length of the CDR3 is 17 residues. Germline lookup yields CDR1 DFQATT and CDR2 SNEGSKA (reference sequence).